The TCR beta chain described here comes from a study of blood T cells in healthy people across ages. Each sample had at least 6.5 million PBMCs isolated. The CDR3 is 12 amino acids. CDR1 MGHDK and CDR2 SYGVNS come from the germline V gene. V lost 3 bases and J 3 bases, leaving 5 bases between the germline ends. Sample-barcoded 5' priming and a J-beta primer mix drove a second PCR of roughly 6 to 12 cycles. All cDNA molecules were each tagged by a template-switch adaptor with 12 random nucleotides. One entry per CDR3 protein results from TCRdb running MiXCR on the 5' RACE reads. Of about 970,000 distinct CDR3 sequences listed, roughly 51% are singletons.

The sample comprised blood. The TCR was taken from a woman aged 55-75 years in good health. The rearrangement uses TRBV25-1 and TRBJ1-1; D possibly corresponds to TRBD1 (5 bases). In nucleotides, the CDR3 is TGTGCCAGCAGTGAGGGGCACACTGAAGCTTTCTTT. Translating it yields CASSEGHTEAFF.